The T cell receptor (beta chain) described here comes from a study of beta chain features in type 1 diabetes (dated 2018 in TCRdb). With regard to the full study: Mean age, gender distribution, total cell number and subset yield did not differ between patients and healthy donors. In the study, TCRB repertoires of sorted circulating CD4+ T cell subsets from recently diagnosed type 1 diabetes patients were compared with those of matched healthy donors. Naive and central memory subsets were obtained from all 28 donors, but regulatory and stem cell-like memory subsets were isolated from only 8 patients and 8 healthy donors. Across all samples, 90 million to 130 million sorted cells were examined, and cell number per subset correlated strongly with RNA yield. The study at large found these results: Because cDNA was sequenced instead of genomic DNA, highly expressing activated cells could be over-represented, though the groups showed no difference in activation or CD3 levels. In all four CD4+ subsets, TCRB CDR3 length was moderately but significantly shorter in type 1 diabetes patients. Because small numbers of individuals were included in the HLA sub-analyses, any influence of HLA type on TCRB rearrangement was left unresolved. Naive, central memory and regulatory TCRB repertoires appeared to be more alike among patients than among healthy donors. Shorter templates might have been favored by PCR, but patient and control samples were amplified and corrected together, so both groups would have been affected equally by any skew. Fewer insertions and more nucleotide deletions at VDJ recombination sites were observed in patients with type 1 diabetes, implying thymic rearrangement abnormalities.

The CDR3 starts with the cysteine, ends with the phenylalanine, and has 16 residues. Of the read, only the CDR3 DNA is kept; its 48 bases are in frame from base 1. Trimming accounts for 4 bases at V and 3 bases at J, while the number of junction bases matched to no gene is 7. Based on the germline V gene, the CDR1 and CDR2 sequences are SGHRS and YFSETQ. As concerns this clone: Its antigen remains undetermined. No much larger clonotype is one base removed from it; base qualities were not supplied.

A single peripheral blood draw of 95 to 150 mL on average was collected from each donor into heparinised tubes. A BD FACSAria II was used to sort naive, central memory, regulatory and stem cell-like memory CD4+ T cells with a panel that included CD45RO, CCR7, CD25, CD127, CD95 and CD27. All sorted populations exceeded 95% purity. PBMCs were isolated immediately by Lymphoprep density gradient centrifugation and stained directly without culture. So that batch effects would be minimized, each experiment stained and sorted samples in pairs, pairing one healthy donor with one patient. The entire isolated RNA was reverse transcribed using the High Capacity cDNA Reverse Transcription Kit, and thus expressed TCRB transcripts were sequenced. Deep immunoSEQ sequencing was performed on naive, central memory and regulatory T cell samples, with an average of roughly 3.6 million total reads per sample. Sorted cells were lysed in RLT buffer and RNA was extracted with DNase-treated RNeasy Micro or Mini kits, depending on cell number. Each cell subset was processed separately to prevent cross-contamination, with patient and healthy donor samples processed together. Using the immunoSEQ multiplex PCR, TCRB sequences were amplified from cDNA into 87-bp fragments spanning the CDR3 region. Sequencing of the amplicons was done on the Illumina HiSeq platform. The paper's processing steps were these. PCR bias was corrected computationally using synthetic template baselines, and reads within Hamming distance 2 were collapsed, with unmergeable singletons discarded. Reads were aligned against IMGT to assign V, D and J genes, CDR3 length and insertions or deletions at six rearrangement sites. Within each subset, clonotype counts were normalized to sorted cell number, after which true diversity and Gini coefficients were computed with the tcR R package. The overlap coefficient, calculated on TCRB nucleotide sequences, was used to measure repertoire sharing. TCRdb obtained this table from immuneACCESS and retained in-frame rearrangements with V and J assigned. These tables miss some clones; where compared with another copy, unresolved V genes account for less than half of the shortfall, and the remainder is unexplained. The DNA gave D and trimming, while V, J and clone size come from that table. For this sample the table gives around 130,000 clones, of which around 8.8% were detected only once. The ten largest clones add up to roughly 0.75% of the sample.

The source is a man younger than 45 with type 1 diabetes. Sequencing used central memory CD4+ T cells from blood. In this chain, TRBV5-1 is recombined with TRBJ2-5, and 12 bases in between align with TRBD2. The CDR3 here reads CASSHPSGGAKETQYF. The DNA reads TGCGCCAGCAGCCATCCTAGCGGGGGGGCCAAAGAGACCCAGTACTTC. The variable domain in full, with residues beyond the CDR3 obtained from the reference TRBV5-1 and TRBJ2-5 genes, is KAGVTQTPRYLIKTRGQQVTLSCSPISGHRSVSWYQQTPGQGLQFLFEYFSETQRNKGNFPGRFSGRQFSNSRSEMNVSTLELGDSALYLCASSHPSGGAKETQYFGPGTRLLVL.